A selection of T cell receptor beta chains follows, all from one sample in a study of blood T cell repertoires in COVID-19. Sequenced by immunoSEQ multiplex PCR; TCRdb stores in-frame clones only, minus some. The sample has about 490,000 clones; around 85% are singletons. Material: peripheral blood. The origin of the receptors is a human donor in a cohort sampled during active COVID-19. Each CDR3 is given with its conserved first and last residue. D genes are given only for firm matches. A row's size may be missing; if present it is once, few, many or a size class.

clone_size: NA; d_call: NA; v_call: TRBV27; j_call: TRBJ1-4; cdr3_aa: CASPPAGADNVTNEKLFF; cdr3_nt: TGTGCCAGCCCCCCGGCGGGGGCCGATAACGTAACTAATGAAAAACTGTTTTTT
clone_size: NA; d_call: NA; v_call: TRBV12-3/TRBV12-4; j_call: TRBJ1-2; cdr3_aa: CASSFGDGYTF; cdr3_nt: TGTGCCAGCAGTTTCGGGGATGGCTACACCTTC
clone_size: NA; d_call: NA; v_call: TRBV19; j_call: TRBJ1-3; cdr3_aa: CASRDGGGNTIYF; cdr3_nt: TGTGCCAGTAGGGATGGAGGAGGAAACACCATATATTTT
clone_size: NA; d_call: NA; v_call: TRBV5-8; j_call: TRBJ1-5; cdr3_aa: CASSLGGRGLYQPQHF; cdr3_nt: TGTGCCAGCAGCTTGGGCGGGCGGGGCCTTTATCAGCCCCAGCATTTT
clone_size: NA; d_call: NA; v_call: TRBV29-1; j_call: TRBJ1-1; cdr3_aa: CSVETGNTEAFF; cdr3_nt: TGCAGCGTTGAAACAGGGAACACTGAAGCTTTCTTT
clone_size: NA; d_call: TRBD1; v_call: TRBV9; j_call: TRBJ1-1; cdr3_aa: CASSPRTGGHGDTEAFF; cdr3_nt: TGTGCCAGCAGCCCCCGGACAGGTGGGCACGGGGACACTGAAGCTTTCTTT
clone_size: once; d_call: NA; v_call: TRBV3-1/TRBV3-2; j_call: TRBJ2-1; cdr3_aa: CASSQDVSGAAHEQFF; cdr3_nt: TGTGCCAGCAGCCAAGATGTAAGCGGTGCGGCCCATGAGCAGTTCTTC
clone_size: few; d_call: NA; v_call: TRBV6-5; j_call: TRBJ1-1; cdr3_aa: CASSLAGATPNTEAFF; cdr3_nt: TGTGCCAGCAGTTTGGCAGGGGCCACGCCGAACACTGAAGCTTTCTTT
clone_size: NA; d_call: NA; v_call: TRBV12-3/TRBV12-4; j_call: TRBJ1-1; cdr3_aa: CASTLQGGTEAFF; cdr3_nt: TGTGCCAGCACCCTCCAAGGGGGCACTGAAGCTTTCTTT
clone_size: few; d_call: NA; v_call: TRBV25-1; j_call: TRBJ1-6; cdr3_aa: CASSGTEPLHF; cdr3_nt: TGTGCCAGCAGTGGGACAGAACCCCTCCACTTT
clone_size: NA; d_call: NA; v_call: TRBV5-1; j_call: TRBJ2-5; cdr3_aa: CASSLGSVETQYF; cdr3_nt: TGCGCCAGCAGCTTAGGTAGCGTGGAGACCCAGTACTTC
clone_size: NA; d_call: NA; v_call: TRBV5-8; j_call: TRBJ1-1; cdr3_aa: CASRFRVPAFF; cdr3_nt: TGTGCCAGCAGGTTCAGGGTTCCCGCTTTCTTT
clone_size: NA; d_call: TRBD1; v_call: TRBV9; j_call: TRBJ1-2; cdr3_aa: CASSGGTGGNYGYTF; cdr3_nt: TGTGCCAGCAGCGGAGGGACAGGGGGTAACTATGGCTACACCTTC
clone_size: NA; d_call: NA; v_call: TRBV7-2; j_call: TRBJ1-1; cdr3_aa: CASSLGANLIEAFF; cdr3_nt: TGTGCCAGCAGCTTAGGAGCAAATTTGATTGAAGCTTTCTTT
clone_size: NA; d_call: NA; v_call: TRBV6-5; j_call: TRBJ2-6; cdr3_aa: CASRRGSGANVLTF; cdr3_nt: TGTGCCAGCAGGAGGGGGTCTGGGGCCAACGTCCTGACTTTC
clone_size: NA; d_call: TRBD1; v_call: TRBV24-1; j_call: TRBJ2-2; cdr3_aa: CATRQGDTGELFF; cdr3_nt: TGTGCCACCAGGCAGGGGGACACCGGGGAGCTGTTTTTT
clone_size: NA; d_call: NA; v_call: TRBV15; j_call: TRBJ2-3; cdr3_aa: CATSRDRGRDTQYF; cdr3_nt: TGTGCCACCAGCAGAGATCGGGGGAGAGATACGCAGTATTTT
clone_size: NA; d_call: TRBD2; v_call: TRBV4-1; j_call: TRBJ2-4; cdr3_aa: CASSQDRRLAGPGGNIQYF; cdr3_nt: TGCGCCAGCAGCCAAGACCGAAGACTAGCGGGTCCTGGAGGAAACATTCAGTACTTC
clone_size: NA; d_call: TRBD1; v_call: TRBV9; j_call: TRBJ1-3; cdr3_aa: CASSVVPQGASGNTIYF; cdr3_nt: TGTGCCAGCAGCGTAGTGCCCCAGGGGGCCTCTGGAAACACCATATATTTT
clone_size: NA; d_call: TRBD1; v_call: TRBV6-5; j_call: TRBJ2-7; cdr3_aa: CASSYGGQGAYEQYF; cdr3_nt: TGTGCCAGCAGTTACGGGGGACAGGGCGCCTACGAGCAGTACTTC
clone_size: NA; d_call: NA; v_call: TRBV19; j_call: TRBJ1-1; cdr3_aa: CASSLRLLLGTEAFF; cdr3_nt: TGTGCCAGTAGCCTCAGGCTTCTGTTGGGCACTGAAGCTTTCTTT
clone_size: NA; d_call: NA; v_call: TRBV3-1/TRBV3-2; j_call: TRBJ2-7; cdr3_aa: CASSQVEAVGEQYF; cdr3_nt: TGTGCCAGCAGCCAAGTCGAGGCAGTCGGAGAGCAGTACTTC
clone_size: NA; d_call: NA; v_call: TRBV7-9; j_call: TRBJ2-3; cdr3_aa: CASSLEGWGLSTDTQYF; cdr3_nt: TGTGCCAGCAGCTTAGAGGGTTGGGGCCTGAGCACAGATACGCAGTATTTT
clone_size: NA; d_call: TRBD1; v_call: TRBV7-3; j_call: TRBJ2-1; cdr3_aa: CASSQGANNEQFF; cdr3_nt: TGTGCCAGCAGCCAGGGGGCTAACAATGAGCAGTTCTTC
clone_size: NA; d_call: NA; v_call: TRBV5-1; j_call: TRBJ2-5; cdr3_aa: CATSYMGETQYF; cdr3_nt: TGCGCCACCTCGTACATGGGCGAGACCCAGTACTTC
clone_size: NA; d_call: NA; v_call: TRBV27; j_call: TRBJ2-1; cdr3_aa: CASSRRRDTLYNEQFF; cdr3_nt: TGTGCCAGCAGCCGGCGACGGGACACACTCTACAATGAGCAGTTCTTC
clone_size: NA; d_call: NA; v_call: TRBV4-1; j_call: TRBJ1-6; cdr3_aa: CASSQLTGLLYNSPLHF; cdr3_nt: TGCGCCAGCAGCCAACTGACAGGACTCCTCTATAATTCACCCCTCCACTTT
clone_size: NA; d_call: NA; v_call: TRBV30; j_call: TRBJ1-2; cdr3_aa: CAWSPPIPGHPGYGYTF; cdr3_nt: TGTGCCTGGAGTCCACCCATCCCCGGACACCCTGGCTATGGCTACACCTTC
clone_size: NA; d_call: TRBD1; v_call: TRBV27; j_call: TRBJ2-1; cdr3_aa: CASSLPGQGGNEQFF; cdr3_nt: TGTGCCAGCAGTTTACCGGGACAGGGGGGAAATGAGCAGTTCTTC
clone_size: once; d_call: TRBD1; v_call: TRBV19; j_call: TRBJ1-2; cdr3_aa: CASSTSEDRVNYGYTF; cdr3_nt: TGTGCCAGTAGTACCTCCGAGGACAGGGTAAACTATGGCTACACCTTC
clone_size: NA; d_call: TRBD1; v_call: TRBV28; j_call: TRBJ2-7; cdr3_aa: CASSLETGQTYEQYF; cdr3_nt: TGTGCCAGCAGCTTAGAAACGGGACAGACCTACGAGCAGTACTTC
clone_size: NA; d_call: TRBD1; v_call: TRBV19; j_call: TRBJ1-5; cdr3_aa: CASSRTGQPQHF; cdr3_nt: TGTGCCAGTAGTAGGACAGGTCAGCCCCAGCATTTT
clone_size: few; d_call: NA; v_call: TRBV5-4; j_call: TRBJ2-2; cdr3_aa: CASSFGAVGELFF; cdr3_nt: TGTGCCAGCAGCTTCGGAGCGGTCGGGGAGCTGTTTTTT
clone_size: once; d_call: TRBD1; v_call: TRBV7-2; j_call: TRBJ2-5; cdr3_aa: CASSLMGQAQYF; cdr3_nt: TGTGCCAGCAGCCTGATGGGACAGGCCCAGTACTTC
clone_size: NA; d_call: NA; v_call: TRBV27; j_call: TRBJ2-6; cdr3_aa: CASSFRGGPGANVLTF; cdr3_nt: TGTGCCAGCAGTTTTCGAGGGGGACCTGGGGCCAACGTCCTGACTTTC
clone_size: few; d_call: TRBD2; v_call: TRBV7-3; j_call: TRBJ2-5; cdr3_aa: CASSSKAGGPQYF; cdr3_nt: TGTGCCAGCAGCAGCAAAGCGGGAGGGCCCCAGTACTTC
clone_size: NA; d_call: NA; v_call: TRBV3-1/TRBV3-2; j_call: TRBJ1-5; cdr3_aa: CASSHSSNQPQHF; cdr3_nt: TGTGCCAGCAGCCACAGTAGCAATCAGCCCCAGCATTTT
clone_size: NA; d_call: NA; v_call: TRBV12-5; j_call: TRBJ2-1; cdr3_aa: CASGLESSDEQFF; cdr3_nt: TGTGCTAGTGGTTTGGAGTCTAGCGATGAGCAGTTCTTC
clone_size: NA; d_call: TRBD2; v_call: TRBV20-1; j_call: TRBJ2-3; cdr3_aa: CSASEAGGGTDTQYF; cdr3_nt: TGCAGTGCTAGTGAAGCGGGAGGAGGCACAGATACGCAGTATTTT
clone_size: NA; d_call: TRBD1; v_call: TRBV10-3; j_call: TRBJ1-1; cdr3_aa: CAISESAGQGPNTEAFF; cdr3_nt: TGTGCCATCAGTGAGAGTGCGGGACAGGGGCCGAACACTGAAGCTTTCTTT
clone_size: few; d_call: NA; v_call: TRBV9; j_call: TRBJ2-5; cdr3_aa: CASSVGLEETQYF; cdr3_nt: TGTGCCAGCAGCGTAGGGCTGGAAGAGACCCAGTACTTC
clone_size: NA; d_call: NA; v_call: TRBV3-1/TRBV3-2; j_call: TRBJ2-1; cdr3_aa: CASSSTRLLSNEQFF; cdr3_nt: TGTGCCAGCAGCTCTACTAGACTGTTAAGCAATGAGCAGTTCTTC
clone_size: NA; d_call: NA; v_call: TRBV5-1; j_call: TRBJ2-5; cdr3_aa: CASSSVQETQYF; cdr3_nt: TGCGCCAGCAGCAGCGTTCAAGAGACCCAGTACTTC
clone_size: NA; d_call: NA; v_call: TRBV7-9; j_call: TRBJ1-4; cdr3_aa: CASSSSAYHEKLFF; cdr3_nt: TGTGCCAGCAGCTCATCCGCGTATCATGAAAAACTGTTTTTT
clone_size: NA; d_call: TRBD1; v_call: TRBV7-3; j_call: TRBJ2-2; cdr3_aa: CASSLGQATGELFF; cdr3_nt: TGTGCCAGCAGCCTCGGACAGGCCACCGGGGAGCTGTTTTTT
clone_size: NA; d_call: NA; v_call: TRBV9; j_call: TRBJ1-1; cdr3_aa: CASSVAGQGTEAFF; cdr3_nt: TGTGCCAGCAGCGTAGCCGGTCAGGGTACTGAAGCTTTCTTT
clone_size: NA; d_call: TRBD1; v_call: TRBV7-9; j_call: TRBJ2-7; cdr3_aa: CASRPDREDEQYF; cdr3_nt: TGTGCCAGCAGACCGGACAGGGAAGACGAGCAGTACTTC
clone_size: NA; d_call: TRBD2; v_call: TRBV7-2; j_call: TRBJ2-7; cdr3_aa: CASSLEGLAGAQYF; cdr3_nt: TGTGCCAGCAGCTTGGAAGGACTAGCGGGAGCGCAGTACTTC
clone_size: NA; d_call: NA; v_call: TRBV7-2; j_call: TRBJ2-7; cdr3_aa: CASSPRTFGISYEQYF; cdr3_nt: TGTGCCAGCAGCCCCCGTACCTTCGGGATATCCTACGAGCAGTACTTC
clone_size: once; d_call: TRBD1; v_call: TRBV9; j_call: TRBJ2-1; cdr3_aa: CASSAGTGGYNEQFF; cdr3_nt: TGTGCCAGCAGCGCCGGGACAGGGGGCTACAATGAGCAGTTCTTC
clone_size: once; d_call: NA; v_call: TRBV29-1; j_call: TRBJ2-5; cdr3_aa: CSVDAGNPETQYF; cdr3_nt: TGCAGCGTTGATGCAGGGAACCCGGAGACCCAGTACTTC
clone_size: NA; d_call: TRBD1; v_call: TRBV30; j_call: TRBJ1-2; cdr3_aa: CAWSVSDRVGGYTF; cdr3_nt: TGTGCCTGGAGTGTAAGCGACAGGGTCGGTGGCTACACCTTC
clone_size: NA; d_call: NA; v_call: TRBV3-1/TRBV3-2; j_call: TRBJ2-3; cdr3_aa: CASSTSTDTQYF; cdr3_nt: TGTGCCAGCAGTACTAGCACAGATACGCAGTATTTT
clone_size: NA; d_call: NA; v_call: TRBV5-1; j_call: TRBJ1-2; cdr3_aa: CASSSGNGANYGYTF; cdr3_nt: TGCGCCAGCAGCTCCGGGAACGGAGCTAACTATGGCTACACCTTC
clone_size: NA; d_call: TRBD1; v_call: TRBV19; j_call: TRBJ1-4; cdr3_aa: CASRSGTANEKLFF; cdr3_nt: TGTGCCAGTCGGTCCGGGACAGCTAATGAAAAACTGTTTTTT
clone_size: NA; d_call: TRBD2; v_call: TRBV19; j_call: TRBJ2-6; cdr3_aa: CASLRVAGNIAGANVLTF; cdr3_nt: TGTGCCTCCTTGAGAGTAGCGGGAAATATAGCTGGGGCCAACGTCCTGACTTTC